The clone carrying this TCR beta chain was detected a few times. The antigen is unknown. The data derive from a study of T cells after yellow fever vaccination. Study-wide points: Post-booster reappearance was seen for most primary-vaccination clones (96% CD4, 88% CD8). The study found a weaker secondary response that peaked faster, day 5 versus 15.

One entry per CDR3 protein, called by TCRdb with MiXCR from the 5' RACE reads. The sample records 620,000 or so distinct CDR3 sequences, 9% to 15% being singletons. Germline V gives CDR1 MNHNS, CDR2 SASEGT. Germline trimming cut 5 bases from V and 4 bases from J; bases unmatched to any gene: 10. This CDR3 has 15 residues. This receptor was taken from a young man who received the YFV17D yellow fever vaccine. V usage is TRBV6-1 and J usage is TRBJ1-1, with 7 bases lining up with TRBD1. Here the sequenced sample was PBMCs, taken on the day of the yellow fever booster vaccination. CDR3 region: CASSPQGLLTTEAFF. The CDR3 DNA is TGTGCCAGCAGTCCACAGGGGCTGCTTACCACTGAAGCTTTCTTT.